Below, 14 T cell receptor beta chains from the same sample are listed, as sequenced in a study of shared clonotypes between healthy human individuals. Naivety among CD8 cells was defined by CD45RO negativity and positive CCR7 selection, thereby excluding terminally differentiated effector memory CD45RA+ cells. Data came from immunoSEQ multiplex PCR; TCRdb stores just in-frame clones and leaves some out. Of about 2.2 million clones in the sample, around 95% were seen once. Sequenced: naive CD8+ T cells from PBMCs. These TCRs come from a man aged 18 to 30 in good health. Some clones in this sample may be carry-over from other donors' samples.

Remarks on this clone: Other DNA variants within this sample encode the same CDR3. The chain combines TRBV11-2 with TRBJ2-7; 10 bases align to TRBD1. The CDR3 runs 15 residues. Germline CDR1 is SGHAT and CDR2 is FQNNGV. Trimming took 5 bases from V and 3 from J; bases not matched to a gene: 7. For the CDR3, the DNA is TGTGCCAGCAGCCCCGGGACAGGGGTCCTCTACGAGCAGTACTTC. It yields the protein CASSPGTGVLYEQYF.

The chain links TRBV5-6 to TRBJ2-2, with D unresolved. Trimming took off 4 bases at V and 1 base at J, with 8 bases between the two ends. The CDR3 consists of 14 residues. CDR1 SGHDT and CDR2 YYEEEE come from the germline V gene. Here the CDR3 DNA reads TGTGCCAGCAGCCCTACAGTGAACACCGGGGAGCTGTTTTTT. Translating it yields CASSPTVNTGELFF.

The J gene is TRBJ2-1, the V gene TRBV11-1; D is perhaps TRBD1 (5 bases). CDR1 and CDR2 from the germline V gene are SGHAT and FQDESV (reference sequence). Trimming took off 10 bases at V and 7 bases at J, with 11 bases between the two ends. The CDR3 length is 11 residues. In DNA, the CDR3 is TGTGCCATAGGGGTAGGGAATGAGCAGTTCTTC. Translation: CAIGVGNEQFF. Full variable domain (outside the CDR3, taken from reference TRBV11-1 and TRBJ2-1): EAEVAQSPRYKITEKSQAVAFWCDPISGHATLYWYRQILGQGPELLVQFQDESVVDDSQLPKDRFSAERLKGVDSTLKIQPAELGDSAMYLCAIGVGNEQFFGPGTRLTVL.

The rearrangement uses TRBV7-2 and TRBJ2-2, with 11 bases that match TRBD2. This CDR3 is built from 17 residues. Per germline, CDR1 SGHTA and CDR2 FQGNSA. Trimming took 4 bases from V and 4 from J; bases not matched to a gene: 8. The CDR3 bases are TGTGCCAGCAGCTCTCGGCAGGGACTAGCGGCCACCGGGGAGCTGTTTTTT. Translating it yields CASSSRQGLAATGELFF.

The table lists this clone with a count of one. The chain couples TRBV28 to TRBJ2-1; the match to TRBD2 covers 8 bases. Germline-derived CDR1 and CDR2 are MDHEN and SYDVKM. Unmatched junction bases numbered 6, after V lost 10 bases and J lost 1 base. The CDR3 runs to 14 residues. CDR3 nucleotides: TGTGCCACCCGGGAGGGCCGGTCCTACAATGAGCAGTTCTTC. Translation gives CATREGRSYNEQFF.

This chain connects TRBV6-1 to TRBJ2-7, with D perhaps matching TRBD1 or TRBD2 (5 bases each). V lost 4 bases to trimming and J lost 0 bases, with 10 bases between them. CDR3 size: 14 residues. The germline gives CDR1 MNHNS, CDR2 SASEGT. The CDR3 DNA reads TGTGCCAGCAGTGTGGGACGGCTCTCCTACGAGCAGTACTTC. This sequence encodes CASSVGRLSYEQYF.

As concerns this clone: Other nucleotide sequences from this sample produce the same CDR3. The chain combines TRBV28 with TRBJ1-2; D uncertain. CDR3 size: 12 residues. V lost 3 bases and J lost 5, with 7 bases in between. The V gene's germline CDR1 is MDHEN and CDR2 SYDVKM. The CDR3 region is CASSFRGYGYTF. The CDR3, as DNA: TGTGCCAGCAGTTTTCGGGGATATGGCTACACCTTC.

V usage is TRBV10-1 and J usage is TRBJ2-3, with TRBD2 matching over 12 bases. Germline CDR1 reads WNHNN; CDR2 reads SYGVQD (reference sequence). The CDR3 spans 20 residues. Trimming cost V 3 bases and J 0 bases; bases outside gene matches: 13. The CDR3 loop reads CASSESGLTSGSPSTDTQYF. The CDR3 DNA reads as TGCGCCAGCAGTGAATCGGGATTGACTAGCGGGAGCCCCAGCACAGATACGCAGTATTTT.

V usage is TRBV27 and J usage is TRBJ2-7; D possibly uses TRBD1 or TRBD2 (6 bases each). Germline values: CDR1 MNHEY, CDR2 SMNVEV (reference sequence). The CDR3 runs to 17 residues. The V end was cut by 2 bases, the J end by 2 bases, with 19 bases between. CDR3 amino acids: CASSLNLAEGEAYEQYF. The CDR3, as DNA: TGTGCCAGCAGTTTAAATCTGGCGGAGGGGGAGGCCTACGAGCAGTACTTC.

The J gene is TRBJ1-3, the V gene TRBV11-2, with 8 positions matching TRBD1. The CDR3 runs 18 residues. The trim removed 4 bases at V and 1 base at J, leaving 12 bases unmatched. Per the germline V gene, CDR1 is SGHAT and CDR2 is FQNNGV. CDR3 DNA: TGTGCCAGCAGCTCAAGACCCGGACAGGGTCTATCTGGAAACACCATATATTTT. It encodes CASSSRPGQGLSGNTIYF.

The rearrangement links TRBV5-1 to TRBJ2-7; the D gene is possibly TRBD1 (6 bases). Trimming left V 2 bases short and J 0 bases short, with 9 bases between. Germline assignment: CDR1 SGHRS and CDR2 YFSETQ. The CDR3 runs 14 residues. CDR3 loop: CASSFDRNSYEQYF. The CDR3 nucleotides read TGCGCCAGCAGCTTCGACAGGAACTCCTACGAGCAGTACTTC.

V and J are TRBV2 and TRBJ1-4, with D unresolved. CDR1 and CDR2 (germline): SNHLY, FYNNEI. The length of the CDR3 is 14 residues. Between the trimmed V and J ends, which lost 11 bases and 7 bases, there was a span of 20 bases. CDR3 sequence (DNA): TGTGCCTTCCCGGTTGGCCGAGCTGGTGAAAAACTGTTTTTT. It specifies CAFPVGRAGEKLFF. Full variable domain (rest looked up from reference TRBV2 and TRBJ1-4): EPEVTQTPSHQVTQMGQEVILRCVPISNHLYFYWYRQILGQKVEFLVSFYNNEISEKSEIFDDQFSVERPDGSNFTLKIRSTKLEDSAMYFCAFPVGRAGEKLFFGSGTQLSVL.

This chain links TRBV7-3 with TRBJ2-7, with D perhaps matching TRBD2 (5 bases). Germline loops: CDR1 SGHTA, CDR2 FQGTGA. V was trimmed by 4 bases and J by 6 bases, leaving 25 bases between them. This CDR3 has 17 amino acids. CDR3: CASSSTRRESAAGEQYF. The DNA of the CDR3 is TGTGCCAGCAGCTCAACACGCCGGGAATCGGCAGCCGGCGAGCAGTACTTC.

This clone was recorded only once. This rearrangement joins TRBV6-5 to TRBJ2-7; D call uncertain. Germline CDR1 is MNHEY and CDR2 is SVGAGI. V was trimmed by 0 bases and J by 3 bases, leaving 6 bases between them. The CDR3 has 13 residues. This chain's CDR3 is CASSYSFYYEQYF. The DNA for the CDR3 is TGTGCCAGCAGTTACTCGTTTTACTACGAGCAGTACTTC.